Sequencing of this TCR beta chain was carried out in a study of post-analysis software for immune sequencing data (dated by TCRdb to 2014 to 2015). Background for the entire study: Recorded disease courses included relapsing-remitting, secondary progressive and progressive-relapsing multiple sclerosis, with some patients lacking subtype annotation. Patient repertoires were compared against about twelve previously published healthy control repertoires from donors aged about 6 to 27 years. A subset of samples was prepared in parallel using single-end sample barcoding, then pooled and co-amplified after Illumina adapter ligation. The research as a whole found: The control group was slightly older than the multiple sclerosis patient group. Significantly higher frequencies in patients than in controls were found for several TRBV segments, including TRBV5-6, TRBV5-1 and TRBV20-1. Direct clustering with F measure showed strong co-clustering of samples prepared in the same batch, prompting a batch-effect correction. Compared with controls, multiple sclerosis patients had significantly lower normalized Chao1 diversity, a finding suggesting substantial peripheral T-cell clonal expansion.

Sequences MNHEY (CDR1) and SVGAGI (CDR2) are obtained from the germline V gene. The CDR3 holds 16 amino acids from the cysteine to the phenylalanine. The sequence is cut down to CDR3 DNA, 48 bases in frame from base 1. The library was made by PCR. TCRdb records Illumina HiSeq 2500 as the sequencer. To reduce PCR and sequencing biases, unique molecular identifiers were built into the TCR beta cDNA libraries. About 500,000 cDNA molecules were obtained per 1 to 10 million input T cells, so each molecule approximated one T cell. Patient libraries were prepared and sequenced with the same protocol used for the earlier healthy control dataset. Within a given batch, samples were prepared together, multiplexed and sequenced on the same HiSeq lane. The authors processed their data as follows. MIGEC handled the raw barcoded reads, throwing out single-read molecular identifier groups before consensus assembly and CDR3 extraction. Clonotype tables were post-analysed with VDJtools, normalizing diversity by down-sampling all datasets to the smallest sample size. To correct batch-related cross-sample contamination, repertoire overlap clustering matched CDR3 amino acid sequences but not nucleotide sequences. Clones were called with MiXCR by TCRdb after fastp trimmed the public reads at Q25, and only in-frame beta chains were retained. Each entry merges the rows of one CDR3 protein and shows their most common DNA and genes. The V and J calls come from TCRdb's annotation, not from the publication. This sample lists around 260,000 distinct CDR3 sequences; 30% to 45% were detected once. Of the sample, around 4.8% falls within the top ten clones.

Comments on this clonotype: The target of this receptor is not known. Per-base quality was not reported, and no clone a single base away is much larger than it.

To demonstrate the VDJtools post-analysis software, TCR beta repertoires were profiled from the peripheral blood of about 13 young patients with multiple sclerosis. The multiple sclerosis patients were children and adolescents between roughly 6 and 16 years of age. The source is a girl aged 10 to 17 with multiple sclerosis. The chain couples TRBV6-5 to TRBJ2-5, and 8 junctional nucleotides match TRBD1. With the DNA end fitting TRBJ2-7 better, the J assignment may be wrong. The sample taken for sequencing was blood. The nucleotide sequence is TGTGCCAGCAGTTCTCCCTTCAAAGGACAGGGAGGCGAGCAGTACTTC. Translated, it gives CASSSPFKGQGGEQYF.